These T cell receptor beta chains were read from a single sample in a study of blood T cell repertoires in COVID-19. Here immunoSEQ multiplex PCR was the method, and the copy in TCRdb shows in-frame clones only, minus some. The sample includes about 210,000 clones, 81% of them seen just once. Input material: PBMCs or T cells enriched from blood (not recorded which). Receptors originate from a woman aged 45-65 years with acute COVID-19. CDR3s include the opening cysteine and the closing phenylalanine or tryptophan. Each record gives: D gene, clone size, V gene, J gene, CDR3 DNA, CDR3 protein. The D gene is left open where the match is weak. Clone size is shown for a subset of rows, as once, few, many or a class of expanded clone.

D gene: TRBD2
clone size: .
V gene: TRBV3-1/TRBV3-2
J gene: TRBJ2-3
CDR3 DNA: TGTGCCAGCAGACCAACTAGCGGGAGTAGATATACGCAGTATTTT
CDR3 protein: CASRPTSGSRYTQYF

D gene: TRBD1
clone size: once
V gene: TRBV6-5
J gene: TRBJ1-5
CDR3 DNA: TGTGCCAGCAGACGAGCAGGGGGCGAGGGGCAGCCCCAGCATTTT
CDR3 protein: CASRRAGGEGQPQHF

D gene: .
clone size: .
V gene: TRBV3-1/TRBV3-2
J gene: TRBJ2-2
CDR3 DNA: TGTGCCAGCAGCCAAGGGTTATGGGGAGGTCCCACCGGGGAGCTGTTTTTT
CDR3 protein: CASSQGLWGGPTGELFF

D gene: .
clone size: .
V gene: TRBV10-3
J gene: TRBJ2-7
CDR3 DNA: TGTGCCATCAGTGAGCTCTACGAGCAGTACTTC
CDR3 protein: CAISELYEQYF

D gene: .
clone size: .
V gene: TRBV7-2
J gene: TRBJ1-2
CDR3 DNA: TGTGCCAGCAGCCCCCGTACAGGGCTTCGTGGCTACACCTTC
CDR3 protein: CASSPRTGLRGYTF

D gene: .
clone size: .
V gene: TRBV6-6
J gene: TRBJ2-7
CDR3 DNA: TGTGCCAGCAGACCACAGGGAACCCGCGAGCAGTACTTC
CDR3 protein: CASRPQGTREQYF

D gene: .
clone size: .
V gene: TRBV5-5
J gene: TRBJ1-1
CDR3 DNA: TGTGCCAGCAGCTTGGCCGTAACTAGGCAGAGAATGAACACTGAAGCTTTCTTT
CDR3 protein: CASSLAVTRQRMNTEAFF

D gene: .
clone size: .
V gene: TRBV11-2
J gene: TRBJ1-4
CDR3 DNA: TGTGCCAGCAGCCCGCGCAGGGTTGGCACTAATGAAAAACTGTTTTTT
CDR3 protein: CASSPRRVGTNEKLFF

D gene: TRBD1
clone size: .
V gene: TRBV5-1
J gene: TRBJ2-3
CDR3 DNA: TGCGCCAGCAGCTTTGGCGCCGGGACAGCCAGCACAGATACGCAGTATTTT
CDR3 protein: CASSFGAGTASTDTQYF

D gene: TRBD1
clone size: .
V gene: TRBV5-4
J gene: TRBJ2-7
CDR3 DNA: TGTGCCAGCAGCTTGGGGACAGGGGGCAGCGACGAGCAGTACTTC
CDR3 protein: CASSLGTGGSDEQYF

D gene: .
clone size: .
V gene: TRBV5-1
J gene: TRBJ2-2
CDR3 DNA: TGCGCCAGCAGCTTGACGGGATCGAACACCGGGGAGCTGTTTTTT
CDR3 protein: CASSLTGSNTGELFF

D gene: TRBD1
clone size: once
V gene: TRBV4-1
J gene: TRBJ1-1
CDR3 DNA: TGCGCCAGCAGCCCCGGGACAGGCGCCAGTACGGCTGAAGCTTTCTTT
CDR3 protein: CASSPGTGASTAEAFF

D gene: .
clone size: .
V gene: TRBV7-2
J gene: TRBJ1-3
CDR3 DNA: TGTGCCAGCAGCTTAGTTGCAGGGGCTGGAAACACCATATATTTT
CDR3 protein: CASSLVAGAGNTIYF

D gene: TRBD1
clone size: .
V gene: TRBV27
J gene: TRBJ2-2
CDR3 DNA: TGTGCCAGCAGTTTATCCGCGACAGGGAAGTTCGGGGAGCTGTTTTTT
CDR3 protein: CASSLSATGKFGELFF